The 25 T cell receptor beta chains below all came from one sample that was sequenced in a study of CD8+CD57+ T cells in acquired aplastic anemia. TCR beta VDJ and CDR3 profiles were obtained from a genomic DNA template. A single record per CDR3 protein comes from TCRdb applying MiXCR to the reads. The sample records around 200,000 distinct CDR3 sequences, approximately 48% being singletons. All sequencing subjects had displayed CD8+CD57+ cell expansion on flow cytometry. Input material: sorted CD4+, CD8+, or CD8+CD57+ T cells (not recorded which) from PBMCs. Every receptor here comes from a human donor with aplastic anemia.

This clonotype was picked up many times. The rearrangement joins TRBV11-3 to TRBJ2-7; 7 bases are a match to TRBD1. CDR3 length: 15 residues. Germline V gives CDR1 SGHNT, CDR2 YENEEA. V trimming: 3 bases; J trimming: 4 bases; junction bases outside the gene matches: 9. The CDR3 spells CASSFETGTLYEQYF. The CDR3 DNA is TGTGCCAGCAGCTTCGAGACAGGGACCCTATACGAGCAGTACTTC.

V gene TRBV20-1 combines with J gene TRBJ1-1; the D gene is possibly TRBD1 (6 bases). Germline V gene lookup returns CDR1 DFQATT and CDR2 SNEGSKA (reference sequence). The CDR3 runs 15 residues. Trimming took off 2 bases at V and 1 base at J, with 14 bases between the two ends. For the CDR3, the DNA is TGCAGTGCTAGATTATCCGAGACAGGGAACACTGAAGCTTTCTTT. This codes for CSARLSETGNTEAFF.

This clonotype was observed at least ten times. The CDR3 bases are TGTGCCAGCAGCTTAGTCGGAGAGACCCAGTACTTC. It encodes CASSLVGETQYF. The chain couples TRBV7-9 to TRBJ2-5; D not certain. This CDR3 region has 12 residues. Germline CDR1 is SEHNR and CDR2 is FQNEAQ (reference sequence). Trimming cost V 1 base and J 4 bases, with 4 bases left between them.

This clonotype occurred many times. As DNA, the CDR3 is TGTGCCAGCAGCTTAGGACGGGGAACAGCGGATTCGGCTTTCTTT. Protein: CASSLGRGTADSAFF. V gene TRBV7-8 combines with J gene TRBJ1-1; D uncertain. The CDR3 extends over 15 amino acids. The ends were cut back, 1 base at V and 11 bases at J, with 20 bases in the middle. Germline values: CDR1 SGHVS, CDR2 FQNEAQ.

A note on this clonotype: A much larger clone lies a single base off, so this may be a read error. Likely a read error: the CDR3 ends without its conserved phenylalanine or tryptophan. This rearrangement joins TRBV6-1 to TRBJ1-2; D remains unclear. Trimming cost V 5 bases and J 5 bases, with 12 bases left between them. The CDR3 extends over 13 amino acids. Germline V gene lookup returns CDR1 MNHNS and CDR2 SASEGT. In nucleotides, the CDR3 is TGTGCCAGCAGTCGGGTCGAGGGTTATGGCTACACCCTC. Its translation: CASSRVEGYGYTL.

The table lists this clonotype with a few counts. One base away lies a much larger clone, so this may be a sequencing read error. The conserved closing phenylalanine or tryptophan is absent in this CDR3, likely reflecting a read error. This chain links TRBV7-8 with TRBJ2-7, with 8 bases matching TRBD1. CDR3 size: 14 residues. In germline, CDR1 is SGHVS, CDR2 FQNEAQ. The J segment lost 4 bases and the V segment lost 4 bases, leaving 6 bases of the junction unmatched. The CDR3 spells CASSSRQGIYEQYL. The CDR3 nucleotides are TGTGCCAGCAGCTCAAGACAGGGGATTTACGAGCAGTACCTC.

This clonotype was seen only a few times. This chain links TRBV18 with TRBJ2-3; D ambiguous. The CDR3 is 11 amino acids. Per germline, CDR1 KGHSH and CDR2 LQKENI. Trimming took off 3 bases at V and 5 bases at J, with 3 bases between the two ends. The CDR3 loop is CASSPGDTQYF. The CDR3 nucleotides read TGTGCCAGCTCACCTGGAGATACGCAGTATTTT.

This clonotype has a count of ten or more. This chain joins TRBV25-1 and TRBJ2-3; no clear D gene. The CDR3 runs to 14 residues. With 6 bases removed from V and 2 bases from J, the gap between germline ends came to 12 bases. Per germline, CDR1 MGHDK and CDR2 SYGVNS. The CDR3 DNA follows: TGTGCCAGCAGGCCAGCAGTCGCCACAGATACGCAGTATTTT. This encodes CASRPAVATDTQYF. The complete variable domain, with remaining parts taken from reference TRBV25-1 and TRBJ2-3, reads EADIYQTPRYLVIGTGKKITLECSQTMGHDKMYWYQQDPGMELHLIHYSYGVNSTEKGDLSSESTVSRIRTEHFPLTLESARPSHTSQYLCASRPAVATDTQYFGPGTRLTVL.

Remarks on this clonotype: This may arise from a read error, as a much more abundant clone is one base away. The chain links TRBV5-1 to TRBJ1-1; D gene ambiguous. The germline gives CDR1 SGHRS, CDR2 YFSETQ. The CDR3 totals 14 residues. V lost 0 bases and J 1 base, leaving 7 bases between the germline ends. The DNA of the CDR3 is TGCGCCAGCAGCTTGGCGGAGGAGAACACTGAAGCTTTCTTT. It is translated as CASSLAEENTEAFF.

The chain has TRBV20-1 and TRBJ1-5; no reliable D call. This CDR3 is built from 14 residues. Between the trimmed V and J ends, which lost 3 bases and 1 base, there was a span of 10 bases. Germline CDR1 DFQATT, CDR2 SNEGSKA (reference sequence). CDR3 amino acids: CSARSGRSNQPQHF. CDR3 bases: TGCAGTGCTAGGAGCGGTAGGAGCAATCAGCCCCAGCATTTT.

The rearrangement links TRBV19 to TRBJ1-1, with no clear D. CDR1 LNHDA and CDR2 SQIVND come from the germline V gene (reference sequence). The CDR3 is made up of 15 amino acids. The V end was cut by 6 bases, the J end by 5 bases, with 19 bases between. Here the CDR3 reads CASSLFVVGRTEAFF. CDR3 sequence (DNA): TGTGCCAGTAGCCTCTTCGTCGTGGGCAGGACTGAAGCTTTCTTT.

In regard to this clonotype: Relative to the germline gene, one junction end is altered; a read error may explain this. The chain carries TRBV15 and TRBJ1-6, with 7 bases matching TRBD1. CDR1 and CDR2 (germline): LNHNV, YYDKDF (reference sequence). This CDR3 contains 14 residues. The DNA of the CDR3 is TGCGCCAGCAGCTTACACAGGGGAGTGTCACCCCTCCACTTT. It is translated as CASSLHRGVSPLHF.

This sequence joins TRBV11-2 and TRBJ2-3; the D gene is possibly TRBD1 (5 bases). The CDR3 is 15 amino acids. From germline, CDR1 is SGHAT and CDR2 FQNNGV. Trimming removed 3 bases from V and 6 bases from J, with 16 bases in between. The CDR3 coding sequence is TGTGCCAGCAGCTTCAGACTTCAGGGCTCGGATACGCAGTATTTT. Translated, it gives CASSFRLQGSDTQYF.

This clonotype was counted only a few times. CDR3 coding DNA: TGTGCCAGCAGCTTAAGACGGGGGGGGTACGAGCAGTACTTC. It translates to CASSLRRGGYEQYF. This chain links TRBV7-2 with TRBJ2-7, with TRBD2 identical over 8 bases. This CDR3 has 14 residues. The germline gives CDR1 SGHTA, CDR2 FQGNSA. Trimming removed 2 bases from V and 4 bases from J; junction bases left unmatched: 4.

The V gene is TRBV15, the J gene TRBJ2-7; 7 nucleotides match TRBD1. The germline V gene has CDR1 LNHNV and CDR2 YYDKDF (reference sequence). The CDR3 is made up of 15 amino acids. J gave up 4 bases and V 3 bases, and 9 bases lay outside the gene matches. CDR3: CATSSPGQREYEQYF. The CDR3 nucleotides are TGTGCCACCAGCAGTCCGGGACAGAGGGAATACGAGCAGTACTTC.

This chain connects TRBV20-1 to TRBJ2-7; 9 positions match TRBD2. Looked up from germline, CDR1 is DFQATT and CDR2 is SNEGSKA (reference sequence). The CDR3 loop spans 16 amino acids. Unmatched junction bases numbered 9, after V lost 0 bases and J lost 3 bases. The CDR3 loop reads CSARDPSGRTSYEQYF. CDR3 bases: TGCAGTGCTAGAGATCCCAGCGGGAGGACTAGCTACGAGCAGTACTTC.

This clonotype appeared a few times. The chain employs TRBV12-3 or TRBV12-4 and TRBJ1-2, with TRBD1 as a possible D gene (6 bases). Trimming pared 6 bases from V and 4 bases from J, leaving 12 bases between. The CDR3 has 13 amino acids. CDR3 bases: TGTGCCAGCAGCCTACAGGGAGGCTATGGCTACACCTTC. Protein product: CASSLQGGYGYTF.

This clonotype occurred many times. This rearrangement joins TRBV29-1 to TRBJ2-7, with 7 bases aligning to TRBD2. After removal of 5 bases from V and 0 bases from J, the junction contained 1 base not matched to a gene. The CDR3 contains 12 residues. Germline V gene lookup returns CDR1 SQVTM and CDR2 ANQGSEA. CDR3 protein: CSVRGVSYEQYF. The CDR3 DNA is TGCAGCGTTCGGGGGGTCTCCTACGAGCAGTACTTC.

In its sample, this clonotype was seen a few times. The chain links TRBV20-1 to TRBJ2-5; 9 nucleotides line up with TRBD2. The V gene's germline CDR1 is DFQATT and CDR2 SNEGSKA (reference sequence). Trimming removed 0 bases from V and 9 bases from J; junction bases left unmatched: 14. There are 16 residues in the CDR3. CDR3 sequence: CSARDREREAQGAQYF. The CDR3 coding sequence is TGCAGTGCTAGAGATCGTGAGCGGGAGGCCCAAGGAGCCCAGTACTTC.

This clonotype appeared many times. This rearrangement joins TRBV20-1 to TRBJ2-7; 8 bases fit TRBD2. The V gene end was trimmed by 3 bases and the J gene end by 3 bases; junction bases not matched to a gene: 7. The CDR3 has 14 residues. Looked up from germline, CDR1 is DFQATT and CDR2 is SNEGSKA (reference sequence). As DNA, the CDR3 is TGCAGTGCTAGTGATCGAACTAGCGGCTACGAGCAGTACTTC. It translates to CSASDRTSGYEQYF.

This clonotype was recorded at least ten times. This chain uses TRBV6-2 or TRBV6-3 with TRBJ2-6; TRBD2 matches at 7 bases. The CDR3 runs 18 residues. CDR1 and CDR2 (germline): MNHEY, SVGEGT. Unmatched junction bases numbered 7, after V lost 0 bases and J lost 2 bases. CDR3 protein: CASSYSPAGRAGANVLTF. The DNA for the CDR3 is TGTGCCAGCAGTTACTCCCCAGCGGGAAGGGCTGGGGCCAACGTCCTGACTTTC.

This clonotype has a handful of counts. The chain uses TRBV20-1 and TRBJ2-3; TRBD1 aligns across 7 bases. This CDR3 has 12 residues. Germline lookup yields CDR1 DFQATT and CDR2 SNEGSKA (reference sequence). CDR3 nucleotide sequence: TGCAGCCGACAGGGAACGGCAGATACGCAGTATTTT. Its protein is CSRQGTADTQYF.

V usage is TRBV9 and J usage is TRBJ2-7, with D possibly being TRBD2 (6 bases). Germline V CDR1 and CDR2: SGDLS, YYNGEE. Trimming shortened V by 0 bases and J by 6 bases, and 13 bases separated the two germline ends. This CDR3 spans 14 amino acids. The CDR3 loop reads CASSVVGQGGEQYF. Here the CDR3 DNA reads TGTGCCAGCAGCGTAGTAGGGCAGGGAGGCGAGCAGTACTTC.

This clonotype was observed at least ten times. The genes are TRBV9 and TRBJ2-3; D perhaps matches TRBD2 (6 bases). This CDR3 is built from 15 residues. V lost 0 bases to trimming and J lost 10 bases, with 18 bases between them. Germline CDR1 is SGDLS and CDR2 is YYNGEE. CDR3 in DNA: TGTGCCAGCAGCGTAGGAGGGACGGACGGGGGTGCGCAGTATTTT. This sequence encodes CASSVGGTDGGAQYF.

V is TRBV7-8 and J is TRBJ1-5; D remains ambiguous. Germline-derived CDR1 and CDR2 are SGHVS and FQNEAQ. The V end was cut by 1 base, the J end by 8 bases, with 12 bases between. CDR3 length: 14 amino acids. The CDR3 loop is CASSLGNPREPQHF. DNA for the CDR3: TGTGCCAGCAGCTTAGGTAACCCACGTGAGCCCCAGCATTTT.